The 30 T cell receptor beta chains below were found in one sample sequenced in a study of T cell responses to AZD1222 COVID-19 vaccine. Method: immunoSEQ multiplex PCR; TCRdb's copy keeps in-frame clones and lacks some. The top ten clones hold 4.3% of a sample with some 150,000 clones, approximately 87% of them seen once. Source: peripheral blood, taken 28 days after the second AZD1222 dose. These receptors came from an adult who received the AZD1222 COVID-19 vaccine.

The rearrangement joins TRBV18 to TRBJ1-6, with 9 bases lining up with TRBD1. The CDR3 has 17 amino acids. Germline values: CDR1 KGHSH, CDR2 LQKENI. V lost 3 bases to trimming and J lost 1 base; unmatched junction nucleotides: 4. The CDR3 sequence: CASSPSGTGSYNSPLHF. CDR3 nucleotide sequence: TGTGCCAGCTCACCTTCCGGGACAGGGTCCTATAATTCACCCCTCCACTTT.

The chain employs TRBV12-5 and TRBJ1-1; 7 bases line up with TRBD1. V lost 5 bases, J lost 4 bases, and 13 bases stayed unmatched. The germline gives CDR1 LGHNT, CDR2 FRNRAP. The CDR3 has 16 residues. In DNA form, the CDR3 reads TGTGCTAGTGGTCCGGGACAGATCTTAAGGGGCACTGAAGCTTTCTTT. Encoded protein: CASGPGQILRGTEAFF.

The chain recombines TRBV14 with TRBJ1-2; 9 nucleotides line up with TRBD1. The germline V gene encodes CDR1 SGHDN and CDR2 FVKESK. Trimming removed 3 bases from V and 2 bases from J; junction bases left unmatched: 4. The CDR3 spans 15 residues. CDR3 sequence (DNA): TGTGCCAGCAGCCACGTACAGGGGGCGAACTATGGCTACACCTTC. Translation gives CASSHVQGANYGYTF.

CDR3 sequence reads: CASSGTGGRGYGYTF. CDR3 bases: TGTGCCAGCAGCGGGACAGGGGGGAGAGGCTATGGCTACACCTTC. The rearrangement joins TRBV9 to TRBJ1-2; 10 bases match TRBD1. Germline values: CDR1 SGDLS, CDR2 YYNGEE. V lost 3 bases to trimming and J lost 4 bases; unmatched junction nucleotides: 6. The CDR3 has 15 amino acids.

This chain connects TRBV5-4 to TRBJ1-2; tentatively, D is TRBD1 (5 bases). V dropped 5 bases and J dropped 4 bases, with 12 bases sitting between them. Germline-derived CDR1 and CDR2 are SGHNT and YYREEE (reference sequence). This CDR3 spans 13 amino acids. The CDR3 reads CASRPTGGYGYTF. CDR3 nucleotides: TGTGCCAGCAGGCCCACGGGGGGCTATGGCTACACCTTC.

V usage is TRBV7-9 and J usage is TRBJ1-4, with D maybe TRBD1 (5 bases). Germline V gene data show CDR1 as SEHNR and CDR2 as FQNEAQ (reference sequence). This CDR3 region has 14 residues. Trimming shortened V by 3 bases and J by 5 bases, and 10 bases separated the two germline ends. The CDR3 sequence: CASSFGALNEKLFF. In nucleotides, the CDR3 is TGTGCCAGCAGCTTCGGGGCTCTAAATGAAAAACTGTTTTTT.

V usage is TRBV11-2 and J usage is TRBJ1-1, with a possible D match to TRBD1 (5 bases). The CDR3 runs 15 residues. Germline V gene data show CDR1 as SGHAT and CDR2 as FQNNGV. The V and J ends lost 5 bases and 8 bases respectively, with 21 bases between them. The CDR3 DNA follows: TGTGCCAGCAGCCGCCCGGGGGGGGTTCAGTCCGAAGCTTTCTTT. Translated, it gives CASSRPGGVQSEAFF.

V and J are TRBV11-2 and TRBJ1-2; D is undetermined. The V end was cut by 5 bases, the J end by 2 bases, with 9 bases between. The V gene's germline CDR1 is SGHAT and CDR2 FQNNGV. The length of the CDR3 is 13 residues. CDR3 region: CASSLDINYGYTF. CDR3 DNA sequence: TGTGCCAGCAGCCTTGACATCAACTATGGCTACACCTTC.

This clone was counted once. This chain uses TRBV19 with TRBJ1-1; 9 nucleotides agree with TRBD1. The CDR3 sequence is 16 residues long. J was trimmed by 5 bases and V by 5 bases; bases with no gene match: 12. CDR1 LNHDA and CDR2 SQIVND come from the germline V gene (reference sequence). The CDR3 protein is CASSGWTVGTGTEAFF. DNA of the CDR3: TGTGCCAGTAGTGGGTGGACAGTCGGGACAGGGACTGAAGCTTTCTTT.

The genes are TRBV5-1 and TRBJ1-1, with a tentative D call TRBD1 (5 bases). V was clipped by 4 bases and J by 5 bases, with 9 bases between them. This CDR3 has 12 residues. From germline, CDR1 is SGHRS and CDR2 YFSETQ. CDR3 in DNA: TGCGCCAGCAGCCCCCCAGGGACTGAAGCTTTCTTT. Encoded protein: CASSPPGTEAFF.

The chain recombines TRBV7-8 with TRBJ1-2, with 10 bases fitting TRBD1. There are 20 residues in the CDR3. Germline-derived CDR1 and CDR2 are SGHVS and FQNEAQ. The V gene end was trimmed by 6 bases and the J gene end by 0 bases; junction bases not matched to a gene: 19. Written as DNA, the CDR3 is TGTGCCAGCAGTTCCGTAATTGGGACAGGGGAGTATTCCCCTAACTATGGCTACACCTTC. Its protein product is CASSSVIGTGEYSPNYGYTF.

V is TRBV29-1 and J is TRBJ1-3, with 8 nucleotides matching TRBD1. The length of the CDR3 is 12 residues. CDR1 SQVTM and CDR2 ANQGSEA come from the germline V gene. The trim removed 4 bases at V and 4 bases at J, leaving 0 bases unmatched. In nucleotides, the CDR3 is TGCAGCGTTGGGGACAGGGGAAACACCATATATTTT. This codes for CSVGDRGNTIYF.

V usage is TRBV7-8 and J usage is TRBJ2-1, with 10 positions matching TRBD2. The CDR3 is made up of 17 amino acids. Germline CDR1 and CDR2: SGHVS and FQNEAQ. V gave up 0 bases and J gave up 10 bases; unmatched junction bases: 12. The CDR3 sequence is CASSLATAGGRRKEQFF. The CDR3 region has the DNA TGTGCCAGCAGCTTAGCTACAGCGGGGGGGCGACGAAAGGAGCAGTTCTTC.

The chain couples TRBV12-3 or TRBV12-4 to TRBJ1-2; D is possibly TRBD1 (5 bases). The V end lost 6 bases, the J end lost 4 bases, and 12 bases lay between the germline ends. The CDR3 runs to 13 residues. Written as DNA, the CDR3 is TGTGCCAGCAGCTCAAAAGGGGCCTATGGCTACACCTTC. Residues: CASSSKGAYGYTF.

The chain employs TRBV15 and TRBJ1-2; 8 bases line up with TRBD1. The germline V gene encodes CDR1 LNHNV and CDR2 YYDKDF (reference sequence). The length of the CDR3 is 13 residues. With V trimmed by 5 bases and J by 4 bases, 3 bases remained unmatched. CDR3 residues: CATSPGQGYGYTF. The CDR3, as DNA: TGTGCCACCAGCCCAGGACAGGGCTATGGCTACACCTTC.

V usage is TRBV7-9 and J usage is TRBJ1-1; unclear D gene. The ends were cut back, 1 base at V and 3 bases at J, with 12 bases in the middle. Germline CDR1 is SEHNR and CDR2 is FQNEAQ (reference sequence). The CDR3 contains 15 residues. The CDR3 here is CASSLVGSKDTEAFF. In DNA form, the CDR3 reads TGTGCCAGCAGCTTAGTGGGCTCGAAGGACACTGAAGCTTTCTTT.

V is TRBV29-1 and J is TRBJ2-1, with a tentative D call TRBD1 (6 bases). Germline V gene data show CDR1 as SQVTM and CDR2 as ANQGSEA. CDR3 length: 11 amino acids. The V end lost 4 bases, the J end lost 8 bases, and 9 bases lay between the germline ends. The CDR3: CSVARGHEQFF. The CDR3 nucleotides read TGCAGCGTTGCCAGGGGCCATGAGCAGTTCTTC.

The chain employs TRBV10-2 and TRBJ2-2; the match to TRBD2 covers 8 bases. V gave up 6 bases and J gave up 3 bases; unmatched junction bases: 6. The V gene's germline CDR1 is WSHSY and CDR2 SAAADI. This CDR3 has 15 amino acids. For the CDR3, the DNA is TGCGCCAGCAGAGTGCGGGGGGATCACACCGGGGAGCTGTTTTTT. It encodes CASRVRGDHTGELFF.

V and J are TRBV7-9 and TRBJ2-5, with D possibly being TRBD1 (5 bases). Trimming pared 7 bases from V and 3 bases from J, leaving 18 bases between. The CDR3 consists of 15 residues. The germline V gene encodes CDR1 SEHNR and CDR2 FQNEAQ (reference sequence). The CDR3 DNA follows: TGTGCCAGCACCTACTTGGGGCAGCTTAAAGAGACCCAGTACTTC. Protein: CASTYLGQLKETQYF.

The rearrangement joins TRBV30 to TRBJ2-1; no clear D gene. The germline CDR1 and CDR2 sequences are GTSNPN and SVGIG (reference sequence). Deletions cut 8 bases from V and 6 bases from J, with 2 bases between. The CDR3 covers 8 residues. The CDR3 is CAVNEQFF. For the CDR3, the DNA is TGTGCCGTCAATGAGCAGTTCTTC.

This clone was observed a handful of times. The chain recombines TRBV4-2 with TRBJ1-1; D gene unclear. V was clipped by 4 bases and J by 3 bases, with 12 bases between them. Germline V gene sequence: CDR1 LGHNA, CDR2 YNFKEQ. CDR3 size: 14 residues. CDR3 DNA sequence: TGTGCCAGCAGCCCCCGGCTCGGAGACACTGAAGCTTTCTTT. It specifies CASSPRLGDTEAFF.

The chain carries TRBV2 and TRBJ1-1; 7 bases agree with TRBD1. J gave up 0 bases and V 6 bases, and 4 bases lay outside the gene matches. Germline V lookup: CDR1 SNHLY, CDR2 FYNNEI. The CDR3 totals 14 residues. Written as DNA, the CDR3 is TGTGCCAGCAGGGCGGACAGGTTGAACACTGAAGCTTTCTTT. Its translation is CASRADRLNTEAFF.

This clone was recorded only once. The CDR3 bases are TGTGCCAGCAAGGGGAGGAGGGACACCGGGGAGCTGTTTTTT. It translates to CASKGRRDTGELFF. The chain couples TRBV27 to TRBJ2-2; tentatively, D is TRBD2 (6 bases). Germline values: CDR1 MNHEY, CDR2 SMNVEV (reference sequence). There are 14 residues in the CDR3. With 7 bases removed from V and 3 bases from J, the gap between germline ends came to 12 bases.

The rearrangement uses TRBV7-9 and TRBJ2-3, with D perhaps being TRBD1 or TRBD2 (5 bases each). Germline-derived CDR1 and CDR2 are SEHNR and FQNEAQ (reference sequence). This CDR3 region has 12 residues. Trimming stripped 6 bases from V and 2 bases from J, with 6 bases between. The CDR3 sequence is CASRGDTDTQYF. Here the CDR3 DNA reads TGTGCCAGCAGGGGGGACACAGATACGCAGTATTTT.

This clone was observed a few times. The junction and the germline gene differ at one end; a read error may be behind it. The rearrangement links TRBV7-9 to TRBJ2-7, with 10 bases identical to TRBD1. This CDR3 has 13 amino acids. Per germline, CDR1 SEHNR and CDR2 FQNEAQ (reference sequence). This chain's CDR3 is CASSLTTGTGVLF. Here the CDR3 DNA reads TGTGCCAGCAGCTTAACTACCGGGACAGGGGTTCTCTTC. The variable domain in full, with the rest retrieved from reference TRBV7-9 and TRBJ2-7, is DTGVSQNPRHKITKRGQNVTFRCDPISEHNRLYWYRQTLGQGPEFLTYFQNEAQLEKSRLLSDRFSAERPKGSFSTLEIQRTEQGDSAMYLCASSLTTGTGVLFGPGTRLTVT.

V is TRBV6-6 and J is TRBJ2-3, with TRBD2 identical over 13 bases. CDR1 is MNHNY and CDR2 is SVGAGI in the germline V gene (reference sequence). With V trimmed by 7 bases and J by 2 bases, 6 bases remained unmatched. This CDR3 region has 16 residues. The CDR3 DNA reads TGTGCCAGCAACCATGGACTAGCGGGGGTCACAGATACGCAGTATTTT. It specifies CASNHGLAGVTDTQYF.

The V call is TRBV7-2, the J call TRBJ1-6, with TRBD1 as a possible D gene (6 bases). The CDR3 consists of 16 residues. Looked up from germline, CDR1 is SGHTA and CDR2 is FQGNSA. V was clipped by 6 bases and J by 0 bases, with 12 bases between them. The DNA for the CDR3 is TGTGCCAGCAGGGTAGACAGGAGCTCCTATAATTCACCCCTCCACTTT. Translating gives CASRVDRSSYNSPLHF.

This sequence joins TRBV19 and TRBJ2-7; 9 bases match TRBD2. CDR1 is LNHDA and CDR2 is SQIVND in the germline V gene (reference sequence). The junction had 7 bases not matched to a gene; V was cut back by 4 bases and J by 3 bases. The CDR3 spans 15 residues. The CDR3 sequence is CASSTQRGAVYEQYF. The CDR3 DNA reads as TGTGCCAGTAGTACCCAGCGGGGGGCTGTCTACGAGCAGTACTTC.

A few counts support this clone. The chain uses TRBV4-1 and TRBJ1-5; a weak D match, TRBD1 (5 bases). Germline values: CDR1 MGHRA, CDR2 YSYEKL. V shed 0 bases and J shed 9 bases, with 21 bases lying between them. This CDR3 is built from 17 residues. Written as DNA, the CDR3 is TGCGCCAGCAGCCAAGAACCCCGGGCACAGGCCGCAGGGCCCCAGCATTTT. It encodes CASSQEPRAQAAGPQHF.

This chain uses TRBV12-5 with TRBJ1-3; no definite D call. Trimming left V 7 bases short and J 0 bases short, with 4 bases between. The germline V gene has CDR1 LGHNT and CDR2 FRNRAP. The CDR3 has 12 residues. As DNA, the CDR3 is TGTGCTAGTGTCAGCTCTGGAAACACCATATATTTT. Its translation: CASVSSGNTIYF.